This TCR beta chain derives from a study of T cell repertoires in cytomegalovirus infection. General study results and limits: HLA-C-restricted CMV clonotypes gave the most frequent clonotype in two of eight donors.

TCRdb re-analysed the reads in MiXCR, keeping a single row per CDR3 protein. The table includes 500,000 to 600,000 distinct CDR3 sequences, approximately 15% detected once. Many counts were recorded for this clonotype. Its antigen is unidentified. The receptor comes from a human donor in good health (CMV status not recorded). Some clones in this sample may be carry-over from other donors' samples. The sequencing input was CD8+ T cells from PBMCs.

The CDR3: CASLTEKDGSLISYEQYF. CDR3 coding DNA: TGTGCCAGCCTCACTGAAAAGGACGGCTCCTTGATCTCCTACGAGCAGTACTTC. V usage is TRBV7-8 and J usage is TRBJ2-7; D gene uncertain. Germline values: CDR1 SGHVS, CDR2 FQNEAQ. The CDR3 covers 18 residues. V was pared by 8 bases and J by 0 bases, with 26 bases between. Supplemented by reference TRBV7-8 and TRBJ2-7, the full variable domain reads GAGVSQSPRYKVAKRGQDVALRCDPISGHVSLFWYQQALGQGPEFLTYFQNEAQLDKSGLPSDRFFAERPEGSVSTLKIQRTQQEDSAVYLCASLTEKDGSLISYEQYFGPGTRLTVT.